This TCR beta chain was sequenced during a study of cytomegalovirus exposure and HLA in healthy donors. CDR3 length: 16 amino acids. Germline assignment: CDR1 SEHNR and CDR2 FQNEAQ (reference sequence). This clone was seen a single time. An end of the junction does not agree with germline; a read error may underlie this. It was with 60 Vbeta and 13 Jbeta primers that the PCR ran. Measured with immunoSEQ multiplex PCR; TCRdb has only the in-frame clones, and not every one. The sample lists fewer than 150,000 clones; 60% to 80% were seen once. This TCR came from a woman in her forties or fifties in good health and CMV-seronegative. The material sequenced was PBMCs. The genes are TRBV7-9 and TRBJ2-7; 8 nucleotides line up with TRBD1. The CDR3 DNA is TGTTCCAGCAGCGGTATTGGACAGGGTTATCCCTACGAGCAGTACTTC. Its translation: CSSSGIGQGYPYEQYF.